Given below is one T cell receptor beta chain in context. Here immunoSEQ multiplex PCR was the method, and the copy in TCRdb shows in-frame clones only, minus some. The table includes 40,000 to 50,000 clones, around 80% detected once. This entry is derived from a study of T cell changes during pregnancy in multiple sclerosis. The CDR3 sequence is 11 residues long. Trimming left V 5 bases short and J 5 bases short, with 7 bases between. Germline V CDR1 and CDR2: SGHRS, YFSETQ. The sequence was obtained from a female donor with multiple sclerosis, enrolled in a pregnancy study. This chain joins TRBV5-1 and TRBJ2-5, with D hard to call. The material sequenced was CD4+ T cells from peripheral blood mononuclear cells, taken before pregnancy. The CDR3 region is CASSYQETQYF. CDR3 coding DNA: TGCGCCAGCAGTTATCAGGAGACCCAGTACTTC.